The sequence of this T cell receptor beta chain was determined in a study of T cells after yellow fever vaccination. Trimming removed 4 bases at V and 3 bases at J, with 21 bases between. In germline, CDR1 is SEHNR, CDR2 FQNEAQ (reference sequence). The CDR3 loop spans 17 amino acids. The study, taken as a whole, reports: The CD4 compartment and the CD8 compartment contained a small share of clonotypes in common.

On this clonotype itself: What it binds is not known.

TCRdb used MiXCR to reprocess the 5' RACE reads, holding one entry per CDR3 protein. The data show 500,000 to 650,000 distinct CDR3 sequences, about a sixth seen once. The starting material was PBMCs, obtained 4 to 6 days after the first yellow fever vaccination. V is TRBV7-9 and J is TRBJ1-2; no reliable D call. The sequence was obtained from a man younger than 35 who received the YFV17D yellow fever vaccine. The CDR3 reads CASSSPTIPGTDYGYTF. The CDR3 DNA reads as TGTGCCAGCAGCTCACCAACGATACCTGGTACAGACTATGGCTACACCTTC.